This T cell receptor beta chain was sequenced in a study of identical twins. Healthy Caucasian individuals made up all the donors. TCRdb re-called the 5' RACE reads through MiXCR, storing one row per CDR3 protein. The table lists roughly 700,000 distinct CDR3 sequences, 8.6% of them singletons. Whole-study findings and limits: Twin-shared out-of-frame alpha sequences showed excess low generation probability. Reduced insertions were recorded for abundant cord blood beta clonotypes, with no such pattern in memory repertoires. Invariant populations such as MAIT and iNKT cells could partly muddle zero-insertion analyses.

This clonotype was seen only a few times. Its antigen is unknown. Another study also made use of these data, one on yellow fever vaccine responses in identical twins.

This clonotype originated in a woman aged 18-35 years in good health. Sequenced: PBMCs.

CDR3 nucleotides: TGCAGTGCTAGTCTAGCGGGGGGGACCCAGTACTTC. Translation gives CSASLAGGTQYF. The genes are TRBV20-1 and TRBJ2-5; 11 bases line up with TRBD2. The germline V gene has CDR1 DFQATT and CDR2 SNEGSKA (reference sequence). The V gene end was trimmed by 3 bases and the J gene end by 7 bases; junction bases not matched to a gene: 1. This CDR3 spans 12 amino acids.